Below are 6 T cell receptor beta chains sequenced from a single sample in a study of vaccination and CD4 T cells after COVID-19. As to treatment: roughly ten-day PBMC culture with coronavirus spike peptide pools or control peptides (ViraFEST assay). No antigen is known for these receptors. Sequenced with the Oncomine TCR Beta short-read assay was DNA taken from cultured CD4+ T cells. In TCRdb, the PCR reads were re-called with MiXCR into one record per CDR3 protein. Of over 10,000 distinct CDR3 sequences listed, 45% to 70% were seen once; the top ten hold approximately 15%. What was sequenced was CD4+ T cells from blood, cultured in vitro. These receptors were collected from a human donor who had recovered from COVID-19.

This chain connects TRBV19 to TRBJ2-2, with 10 bases matching TRBD2. This CDR3 is built from 16 residues. CDR1 is LNHDA and CDR2 is SQIVND in the germline V gene (reference sequence). V gave up 5 bases and J gave up 0 bases; unmatched junction bases: 3. CDR3 residues: CASSDGLAANTGELFF. The CDR3 bases are TGTGCCAGTAGTGATGGACTAGCGGCGAACACCGGGGAGCTGTTTTTT. The entire variable domain, with the rest obtained from reference TRBV19 and TRBJ2-2, is as follows: DGGITQSPKYLFRKEGQNVTLSCEQNLNHDAMYWYRQDPGQGLRLIYYSQIVNDFQKGDIAEGYSVSREKKESFPLTVTSAQKNPTAFYLCASSDGLAANTGELFFGEGSRLTVL.

This chain's CDR3 is CASRRTTNQPQHF. The CDR3 nucleotides read TGTGCCAGCAGACGGACAACGAATCAGCCCCAGCATTTT. The chain links TRBV6-1 to TRBJ1-5; tentatively, D is TRBD1 (5 bases). Per germline, CDR1 MNHNS and CDR2 SASEGT. The CDR3 is 13 amino acids. V dropped 6 bases and J dropped 4 bases, with 10 bases sitting between them.

This chain joins TRBV27 and TRBJ1-3; D ambiguous. V was clipped by 4 bases and J by 2 bases, with 9 bases between them. CDR1 and CDR2 from the germline V gene are MNHEY and SMNVEV (reference sequence). The CDR3 runs to 14 residues. The CDR3: CASSSWGPGNTIYF. For the CDR3, the DNA is TGTGCCAGCAGTTCTTGGGGTCCTGGAAACACCATATATTTT.

The chain joins TRBV24-1 to TRBJ2-5; 8 nucleotides agree with TRBD2. Germline V CDR1 and CDR2: KGHDR, SFDVKD. The length of the CDR3 is 14 residues. The junction had 7 bases not matched to a gene; V was cut back by 7 bases and J by 4 bases. CDR3 coding DNA: TGTGCCACCAGAGGTAGCGGGGCCGTAGAGACCCAGTACTTC. Its translation is CATRGSGAVETQYF.

The CDR3 is CASSPLQAVYGYTF. The CDR3, as DNA: TGTGCCAGCAGTCCCCTTCAGGCAGTCTATGGCTACACCTTC. The J gene is TRBJ1-2, the V gene TRBV6-7; no firm D call. TRBV6-7 is assigned to the ORF class and has an uncertain function. This CDR3 has 14 amino acids. V was shortened by 5 bases and J by 4 bases, with 14 bases between the two germline ends.

In this sample, this clonotype turned up a few times. In DNA, the CDR3 is TGTGCCAGCAGTTACGGCGCTTGGCAGGGTGGGAATTCACCCCTCCACTTT. This gives the protein CASSYGAWQGGNSPLHF. The rearrangement joins TRBV6-5 to TRBJ1-6, with D possibly being TRBD1 (5 bases). V lost 2 bases, J lost 7 bases, and 18 bases lay in between. Per germline, CDR1 MNHEY and CDR2 SVGAGI. The CDR3 extends over 17 amino acids.